The source of this T cell receptor (beta chain) is a study of blood T cell repertoires in COVID-19. Study in general: Both acute and convalescent COVID-19 samples were obtained from the United States, Italy and Spain. Sample material is recorded as cDNA or gDNA derived from T cells, B-cell-depleted T cells, or PBMCs.

As handled by the study authors: Researchers report that nucleated cell counts were estimated from reference gene primer amplification. Only in-frame clones appear in the TCRdb table, and some are missing; sequencing was by immunoSEQ multiplex PCR. V and J calls and clone size are copied from that table; D and trimming were computed from the DNA. The top ten hold approximately 10% of the sample, which has tens of thousands of clones, approximately 90% seen once. Germline V gives CDR1 SGDLS, CDR2 YYNGEE. This CDR3 region has 15 residues. V was shortened by 0 bases and J by 3 bases, with 10 bases between the two germline ends.

The clonotype was recovered from a man aged 70-80 years with active or convalescent COVID-19. The specimen was peripheral blood. The chain carries TRBV9 and TRBJ1-5; D not resolved. The CDR3 here is CASSVDPSSNQPQHF. The CDR3 nucleotides read TGTGCCAGCAGCGTAGATCCCAGTTCCAATCAGCCCCAGCATTTT.